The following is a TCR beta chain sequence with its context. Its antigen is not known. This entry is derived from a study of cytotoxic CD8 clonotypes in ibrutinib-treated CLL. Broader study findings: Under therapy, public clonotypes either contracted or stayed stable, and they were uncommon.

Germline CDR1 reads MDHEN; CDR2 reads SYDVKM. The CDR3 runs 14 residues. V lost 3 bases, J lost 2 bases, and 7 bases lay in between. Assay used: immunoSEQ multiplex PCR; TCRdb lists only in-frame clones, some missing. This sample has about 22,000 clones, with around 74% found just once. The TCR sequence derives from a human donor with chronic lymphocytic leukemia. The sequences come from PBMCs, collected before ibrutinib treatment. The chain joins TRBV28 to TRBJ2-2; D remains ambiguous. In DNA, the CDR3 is TGTGCCAGCAGTTTTACCGGAAACACCGGGGAGCTGTTTTTT. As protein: CASSFTGNTGELFF.